The 28 T cell receptor beta chains reported below all come from one sample, sequenced in a study of shared clonotypes between healthy human individuals. Here immunoSEQ multiplex PCR was the method, and the copy in TCRdb shows in-frame clones only, minus some. The table lists 980,000 or so clones, approximately 80% of them singletons. Sample: memory CD4+ T cells sorted from blood. Sample subset: CD45RA-negative fraction. The receptors here all came from a man between 18 and 29 years old in good health.

This chain joins TRBV5-1 and TRBJ2-5, with D tentatively TRBD2 (6 bases). The V end lost 4 bases, the J end lost 2 bases, and 12 bases lay between the germline ends. CDR1 is SGHRS, CDR2 YFSETQ, per germline. The CDR3 has 14 residues. CDR3 in DNA: TGCGCCAGCAGCCGGGAGTCCAGTCAAGAGACCCAGTACTTC. It yields the protein CASSRESSQETQYF. Complete variable domain (other parts from reference TRBV5-1 and TRBJ2-5): KAGVTQTPRYLIKTRGQQVTLSCSPISGHRSVSWYQQTPGQGLQFLFEYFSETQRNKGNFPGRFSGRQFSNSRSEMNVSTLELGDSALYLCASSRESSQETQYFGPGTRLLVL.

The chain joins TRBV5-4 to TRBJ2-5, with 7 bases fitting TRBD1. V was pared by 0 bases and J by 7 bases, with 9 bases of the junction left unmatched. Germline V lookup: CDR1 SGHNT, CDR2 YYREEE (reference sequence). The CDR3 has 15 residues. CDR3 protein: CASSLEQGTPVTQYF. For the CDR3, the DNA is TGTGCCAGCAGCTTGGAACAGGGGACCCCAGTGACCCAGTACTTC.

CDR3: CASSEWGNQPQHF. The CDR3 nucleotides read TGTGCCAGCAGTGAATGGGGGAATCAGCCCCAGCATTTT. V is TRBV2 and J is TRBJ1-5, with D perhaps TRBD1 (5 bases). Germline assignment: CDR1 SNHLY and CDR2 FYNNEI. The V end lost 2 bases, the J end lost 4 bases, and 6 bases lay between the germline ends. The length of the CDR3 is 13 residues.

V is TRBV6-1 and J is TRBJ2-7; 12 bases match TRBD2. Trimming took 8 bases from V and 7 from J; bases not matched to a gene: 9. The germline CDR1 and CDR2 sequences are MNHNS and SASEGT. The CDR3 extends over 14 amino acids. The CDR3 sequence: CASDGTSGLGEQYF. The CDR3 region has the DNA TGTGCCAGCGATGGGACTAGCGGGCTAGGGGAGCAGTACTTC.

This clone was observed a few times. This chain uses TRBV6-5 with TRBJ1-1; 8 positions match TRBD1. V trimming: 5 bases; J trimming: 10 bases; junction bases outside the gene matches: 12. This CDR3 contains 14 residues. The germline CDR1 and CDR2 sequences are MNHEY and SVGAGI. In DNA, the CDR3 is TGTGCCAGCAGTCAACAGGGGGGTCATGGGAGAGCTTTCTTT. Translated, it gives CASSQQGGHGRAFF.

This chain links TRBV7-2 with TRBJ1-5; D gene uncertain. The CDR3 contains 11 residues. V lost 1 base and J 11 bases, leaving 6 bases between the germline ends. Per the germline V gene, CDR1 is SGHTA and CDR2 is FQGNSA. The CDR3 region has the DNA TGTGCCAGCAGCTTAGGGGTGACCCAGCATTTT. Encoded protein: CASSLGVTQHF.

This clone was seen a few times. V and J are TRBV30 and TRBJ2-7, with D tentatively TRBD1 (5 bases). The CDR3 has 11 residues. The germline V gene encodes CDR1 GTSNPN and CDR2 SVGIG (reference sequence). V shed 3 bases and J shed 6 bases, with 9 bases lying between them. CDR3 sequence (DNA): TGTGCCTGGAGCCTAGGGGCCGAGCAGTACTTC. This translates into CAWSLGAEQYF.

Regarding this clone: One end of the junction does not line up with germline, which may come from a read error. At the DNA level, this CDR3 is encoded by other sequences in the same sample as well. The chain joins TRBV7-9 to TRBJ2-5; 11 positions agree with TRBD2. The CDR3 runs 14 residues. Germline assignment: CDR1 SEHNR and CDR2 FQNEAQ (reference sequence). The CDR3 is CASSLAGGQETQYF. DNA of the CDR3: TGTGCCAGCAGCCTAGCGGGGGGTCAAGAGACCCAGTACTTC.

On this clone: A read error may be the cause here, since a much bigger clone is one base away. Other DNA sequences in the sample encode the same CDR3. The chain uses TRBV6-5 and TRBJ1-2; TRBD1 might be the D (6 bases). From germline, CDR1 is MNHEY and CDR2 SVGAGI. CDR3 length: 13 amino acids. V gave up 6 bases and J gave up 4 bases, with 12 bases separating them. CDR3 DNA sequence: TGTGCCAGCAGCCCGGACAGAGGCTATGGCTACACCTTC. Its translation: CASSPDRGYGYTF.

This clone was observed a single time. The chain employs TRBV6-5 and TRBJ2-7; perhaps TRBD2 as D (6 bases). Germline V gene sequence: CDR1 MNHEY, CDR2 SVGAGI. This CDR3 is 14 amino acids long. The germline V and J ends were trimmed by 7 bases and 7 bases, with 20 bases remaining between them. The CDR3 here is CASTKEGEGKEQYF. The CDR3 DNA reads TGTGCCAGCACCAAGGAGGGTGAGGGTAAGGAGCAGTACTTC.

The chain combines TRBV6-1 with TRBJ1-1; D may be TRBD1 (5 bases). CDR3 length: 13 amino acids. CDR1 MNHNS and CDR2 SASEGT come from the germline V gene. With 7 bases removed from V and 2 bases from J, the gap between germline ends came to 11 bases. The CDR3 sequence is CASKRGGNTEAFF. The CDR3 DNA reads TGTGCCAGCAAGAGGGGAGGAAACACTGAAGCTTTCTTT.

V usage is TRBV6-6 and J usage is TRBJ2-4, with D possibly matching TRBD2 (6 bases). The V gene's germline CDR1 is MNHNY and CDR2 SVGAGI (reference sequence). The CDR3 runs to 14 residues. The V gene lost 7 bases and the J gene lost 8 bases, with 18 bases spanning the gap. The CDR3 spells CASTKIAVGYIQYF. The DNA for the CDR3 is TGTGCCAGCACAAAGATAGCGGTCGGGTACATTCAGTACTTC.

The chain recombines TRBV9 with TRBJ2-7; D is possibly TRBD2 (5 bases). CDR1 SGDLS and CDR2 YYNGEE come from the germline V gene. The CDR3 has 15 residues. Between the trimmed V and J ends, which lost 1 base and 3 bases, there was a span of 14 bases. CDR3: CASSVRAGEYYEQYF. The DNA of the CDR3 is TGTGCCAGCAGCGTAAGGGCGGGCGAATACTACGAGCAGTACTTC.

As to this clone: The germline gene is not matched at one end of the junction; a read error may be the cause. This chain connects TRBV5-1 to TRBJ1-5; D not certain. This CDR3 spans 15 amino acids. Looked up from germline, CDR1 is SGHRS and CDR2 is YFSETQ. The CDR3 bases are TGCGCCAGCAGATTGGACCACCGGGGCAATCAGCCCCAGCATTTT. Its translation is CASRLDHRGNQPQHF.

This sequence joins TRBV5-4 and TRBJ2-2; 12 positions match TRBD2. The germline gives CDR1 SGHNT, CDR2 YYREEE (reference sequence). The CDR3 sequence is 17 residues long. The V segment lost 0 bases and the J segment 7 bases; nucleotides outside the gene matches: 7. The CDR3, as DNA: TGTGCCAGCAGCTTGGACGGACTAGCGGGGTCGGACGGGGAGCTGTTTTTT. Amino acid sequence: CASSLDGLAGSDGELFF.

The V and J genes are TRBV6-1 and TRBJ1-6; D possibly corresponds to TRBD1 (6 bases). The CDR3 consists of 13 residues. The V gene's germline CDR1 is MNHNS and CDR2 SASEGT. The V and J ends lost 4 bases and 9 bases respectively, with 10 bases between them. DNA of the CDR3: TGTGCCAGCAGTGCTACAGGGCGTTCACCCCTCCACTTT. This codes for CASSATGRSPLHF.

This chain joins TRBV28 and TRBJ2-2; TRBD1 agrees at 7 bases. Germline V gives CDR1 MDHEN, CDR2 SYDVKM. Trimming at V came to 2 bases and at J to 3 bases, leaving 3 bases not matched to a gene. The CDR3 contains 15 residues. The DNA of the CDR3 is TGTGCCAGCAGTTTAACAGGGGCATACACCGGGGAGCTGTTTTTT. It encodes CASSLTGAYTGELFF.

The genes are TRBV19 and TRBJ2-3, with TRBD1 matching 8 bases. The CDR3 extends over 14 amino acids. Germline loops: CDR1 LNHDA, CDR2 SQIVND (reference sequence). Unmatched junction bases numbered 4, after V lost 6 bases and J lost 2 bases. The DNA of the CDR3 is TGTGCCAGTAGAAGGACAGGGCCCACAGATACGCAGTATTTT. It encodes CASRRTGPTDTQYF. The whole variable domain, filled in from reference TRBV19 and TRBJ2-3, reads DGGITQSPKYLFRKEGQNVTLSCEQNLNHDAMYWYRQDPGQGLRLIYYSQIVNDFQKGDIAEGYSVSREKKESFPLTVTSAQKNPTAFYLCASRRTGPTDTQYFGPGTRLTVL.

This sequence joins TRBV7-9 and TRBJ1-2, with unresolved D. V was pared by 0 bases and J by 7 bases, with 15 bases between. The germline V gene has CDR1 SEHNR and CDR2 FQNEAQ (reference sequence). The CDR3 loop spans 15 amino acids. In DNA, the CDR3 is TGTGCCAGCAGCTTAGCGTGGGCGGATTCGGGTGGCTACACCTTC. It is translated as CASSLAWADSGGYTF.

In regard to this clone: Its ends do not fully match the called genes, so a read error is possible. The chain employs TRBV6-5 and TRBJ1-2, with a weak D call TRBD1 (5 bases). In germline, CDR1 is MNHEY, CDR2 SVGAGI. There are 13 residues in the CDR3. As DNA, the CDR3 is TGTGCCAGCAGTTATATAGGTCTTAACAGGTTAGCCTTC. Encoded protein: CASSYIGLNRLAF.

The chain is built from TRBV27 and TRBJ2-7; the D is unclear. V was trimmed by 2 bases and J by 7 bases, leaving 15 bases between them. Germline-derived CDR1 and CDR2 are MNHEY and SMNVEV (reference sequence). The CDR3 sequence is 14 residues long. The CDR3 bases are TGTGCCAGCAGTTTAGTGGGCAGCCGTAGAGAGCAGTACTTC. Amino acids: CASSLVGSRREQYF.

V is TRBV5-6 and J is TRBJ2-2; TRBD1 agrees at 8 bases. J was trimmed by 5 bases and V by 4 bases; bases with no gene match: 16. Germline lookup yields CDR1 SGHDT and CDR2 YYEEEE. The CDR3 has 18 amino acids. The CDR3 nucleotides read TGTGCCAGCAGCCGGAGGCGGTCTCAACAGGGGGGAACCGGGGAGCTGTTTTTT. Amino acids: CASSRRRSQQGGTGELFF.

The V gene is TRBV10-2, the J gene TRBJ2-7; weak D call: TRBD1 (6 bases). Trimming took off 0 bases at V and 4 bases at J, with 19 bases between the two ends. The length of the CDR3 is 17 residues. CDR1 is WSHSY, CDR2 SAAADI, per germline. Here the CDR3 DNA reads TGCGCCAGCAGTGAGTCTTTAAGAGTGTGGGGGCAGTACGAGCAGTACTTC. Translating gives CASSESLRVWGQYEQYF.

The CDR3, as DNA: TGTGCCAGCAGTTTACAGGGGGGGTATGAGCAGTTCTTC. This codes for CASSLQGGYEQFF. V and J are TRBV6-1 and TRBJ2-1; D might be TRBD1 (8 bases). The V gene's germline CDR1 is MNHNS and CDR2 SASEGT. Trimming took off 5 bases at V and 8 bases at J, with 13 bases between the two ends. The CDR3 contains 13 residues.

The chain couples TRBV9 to TRBJ2-7; 8 bases map to TRBD2. The CDR3 extends over 14 amino acids. Looked up from germline, CDR1 is SGDLS and CDR2 is YYNGEE. V lost 4 bases, J lost 3 bases, and 6 bases stayed unmatched. The DNA of the CDR3 is TGTGCCAGCAGCCTAGCGGGCGGAAACTACGAGCAGTACTTC. Protein sequence: CASSLAGGNYEQYF.

This sequence joins TRBV27 and TRBJ2-2; tentative D call: TRBD1 (6 bases). In germline, CDR1 is MNHEY, CDR2 SMNVEV (reference sequence). V lost 5 bases and J lost 2, with 18 bases in between. The CDR3 is made up of 17 amino acids. DNA for the CDR3: TGTGCCAGCAGTCGGCAACAGGGCGGGTCAAACACCGGGGAGCTGTTTTTT. As protein: CASSRQQGGSNTGELFF.

This chain connects TRBV18 to TRBJ2-7, with 9 positions matching TRBD2. CDR3 length: 16 amino acids. V was pared by 6 bases and J by 4 bases, with 13 bases of the junction left unmatched. CDR1 and CDR2 (germline): KGHSH, LQKENI. CDR3 nucleotide sequence: TGTGCCAGCTCGCGACGCGACCGCGGGAGGGCATACGAGCAGTACTTC. Translation: CASSRRDRGRAYEQYF.

The chain combines TRBV9 with TRBJ1-2; no definite D call. The germline V gene encodes CDR1 SGDLS and CDR2 YYNGEE. The length of the CDR3 is 13 residues. V lost 2 bases to trimming and J lost 8 bases, with 13 bases between them. CDR3 residues: CASSVGDSRGYTF. The DNA of the CDR3 is TGTGCCAGCAGCGTCGGTGATTCCCGAGGCTACACCTTC. Full variable domain (missing parts from reference TRBV9 and TRBJ1-2): DSGVTQTPKHLITATGQRVTLRCSPRSGDLSVYWYQQSLDQGLQFLIQYYNGEERAKGNILERFSAQQFPDLHSELNLSSLELGDSALYFCASSVGDSRGYTFGSGTRLTVV.